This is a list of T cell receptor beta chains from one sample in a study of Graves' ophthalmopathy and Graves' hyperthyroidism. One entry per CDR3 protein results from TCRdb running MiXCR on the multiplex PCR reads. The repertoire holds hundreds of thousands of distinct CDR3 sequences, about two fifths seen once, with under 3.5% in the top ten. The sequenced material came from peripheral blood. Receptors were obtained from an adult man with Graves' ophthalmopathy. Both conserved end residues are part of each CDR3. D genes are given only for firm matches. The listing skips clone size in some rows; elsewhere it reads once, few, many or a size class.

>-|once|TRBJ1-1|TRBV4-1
CASSQVAGPMNTEAFF
TGCGCCAGCAGCCAAGTCGCCGGGCCTATGAACACTGAAGCTTTCTTT
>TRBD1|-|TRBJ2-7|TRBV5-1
CASSLTPGGVPYEQYF
TGCGCCAGCAGCTTGACCCCAGGGGGCGTCCCCTACGAGCAGTACTTC
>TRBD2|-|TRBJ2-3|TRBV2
CASSRLAGDADTQYF
TGTGCCAGCAGCAGACTAGCGGGAGACGCAGATACGCAGTATTTT
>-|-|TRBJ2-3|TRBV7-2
CASSLLPSTDTQYF
TGTGCCAGCAGCTTACTGCCGAGCACAGATACGCAGTATTTT
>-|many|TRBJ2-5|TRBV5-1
CASSLEGGGRETQYF
TGCGCCAGCAGCTTGGAAGGTGGCGGAAGGGAGACCCAGTACTTC
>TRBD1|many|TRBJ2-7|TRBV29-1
CSVEKISGTGFEQYF
TGCAGCGTCGAAAAAATATCCGGGACAGGATTCGAGCAGTACTTC
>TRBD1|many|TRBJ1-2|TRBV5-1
CASSGLGTDQNYGYTF
TGCGCCAGCAGCGGTTTGGGGACAGACCAAAACTATGGCTACACCTTC
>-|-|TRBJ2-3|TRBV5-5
CASSQTDSTDTQYF
TGCGCCAGCAGCCAGACAGACAGCACAGATACGCAGTATTTT
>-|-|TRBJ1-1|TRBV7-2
CASSRPDTEAFF
TGTGCCAGCAGCCGACCAGACACTGAAGCTTTCTTT
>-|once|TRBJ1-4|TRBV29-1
CSSVTGHPEKLFF
TGCAGCAGTGTAACGGGACATCCGGAAAAACTGTTTTTT
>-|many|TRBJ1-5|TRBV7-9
CASSFATIDSSNQPQHF
TGTGCCAGCAGCTTCGCAACCATAGACAGTAGCAATCAGCCCCAGCATTTT
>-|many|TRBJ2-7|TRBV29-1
CSVIPDGTYEQYF
TGCAGCGTTATTCCGGACGGAACCTACGAGCAGTACTTC
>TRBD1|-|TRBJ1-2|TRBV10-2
CASGQGLVGYTF
TGCGCCAGCGGACAGGGATTGGTAGGCTACACCTTC
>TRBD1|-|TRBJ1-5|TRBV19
CASSQRTGSAGNQPQHF
TGTGCCAGTAGTCAAAGGACAGGGAGCGCAGGCAATCAGCCCCAGCATTTT
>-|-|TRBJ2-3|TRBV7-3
CASSLIGGTDTQYF
TGTGCCAGCAGCTTAATCGGTGGCACAGATACGCAGTATTTT
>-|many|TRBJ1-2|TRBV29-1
CSASHGDYGYTF
TGCAGCGCCTCTCATGGGGACTATGGCTACACCTTC
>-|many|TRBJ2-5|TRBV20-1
CSASNQETQYF
TGCAGTGCTAGCAACCAAGAGACCCAGTACTTC